Following are 22 T cell receptor beta chains from one sample sequenced in a study of blood T cells in healthy people across ages. The use of a sample-barcoded 5' primer and a J-beta primer mix characterized a second PCR of roughly 7 to 11 cycles. TCRdb recomputed calls from the 5' RACE reads with MiXCR, one row per CDR3 protein. The sample has about 1.6 million distinct CDR3 sequences, about 31% seen once. The sample consisted of blood. All receptors derive from a woman aged 30 to 39 in good health.

The chain recombines TRBV7-8 with TRBJ1-1; D is unresolved. This CDR3 is 16 amino acids long. The V gene lost 1 base and the J gene lost 0 bases, with 12 bases spanning the gap. CDR1 SGHVS and CDR2 FQNEAQ come from the germline V gene. DNA of the CDR3: TGTGCCAGCAGCTTAGAAGGGTTGCAGTTGAACACTGAAGCTTTCTTT. Its protein is CASSLEGLQLNTEAFF.

J is TRBJ1-4 and V is TRBV7-9, with D possibly TRBD1 on 6 matching bases. The V gene's germline CDR1 is SEHNR and CDR2 FQNEAQ (reference sequence). CDR3 length equals 13 residues. V gave up 5 bases and J gave up 8 bases, with 12 bases separating them. The CDR3 region is CASSHPGEEKLFF. DNA of the CDR3: TGTGCCAGCAGCCACCCAGGGGAAGAAAAACTGTTTTTT.

The chain couples TRBV6-6 to TRBJ2-5; 10 bases are shared with TRBD2. There are 16 residues in the CDR3. V trimming: 0 bases; J trimming: 11 bases; junction bases outside the gene matches: 12. The germline V gene encodes CDR1 MNHNY and CDR2 SVGAGI (reference sequence). The CDR3 is CASSYSPLAGFNEQYF. CDR3 nucleotides: TGTGCCAGCAGTTACTCGCCACTAGCGGGGTTTAATGAGCAGTACTTC.

This clonotype was detected a few times. The rearrangement uses TRBV18 and TRBJ2-1; 8 bases map to TRBD2. Germline V gene data show CDR1 as KGHSH and CDR2 as LQKENI. The CDR3 loop spans 16 amino acids. With V trimmed by 4 bases and J by 9 bases, 14 bases remained unmatched. Here the CDR3 DNA reads TGTGCCAGCTCACTCCCTTCGTCTGGGACTAGGATTGAGCAGTTCTTC. Protein product: CASSLPSSGTRIEQFF.

The rearrangement uses TRBV10-3 and TRBJ2-3, with D possibly being TRBD1 (5 bases). There are 11 residues in the CDR3. The germline CDR1 and CDR2 sequences are ENHRY and SYGVKD. Trimming stripped 10 bases from V and 6 bases from J, with 11 bases between. The CDR3 is CATRVRDTQYF. CDR3 coding DNA: TGTGCCACCAGGGTAAGGGATACGCAGTATTTT.

A few counts support this clonotype. This chain links TRBV9 with TRBJ2-5; 8 bases match TRBD1. Unmatched junction bases numbered 8, after V lost 2 bases and J lost 2 bases. Germline CDR1 and CDR2: SGDLS and YYNGEE. The CDR3 sequence is 16 residues long. This CDR3 is CASSVTDRGNQETQYF. The DNA of the CDR3 is TGTGCCAGCAGCGTTACCGACAGGGGTAATCAAGAGACCCAGTACTTC.

The table lists this clonotype with many counts. This chain links TRBV29-1 with TRBJ2-3; 12 bases map to TRBD2. The J segment lost 0 bases and the V segment lost 7 bases, leaving 8 bases of the junction unmatched. The germline CDR1 and CDR2 sequences are SQVTM and ANQGSEA. This CDR3 comprises 16 residues. CDR3 sequence: CSARGLAGSSTDTQYF. CDR3 bases: TGCAGCGCTAGGGGACTAGCGGGCTCCAGCACAGATACGCAGTATTTT.

This CDR3 reads CSAQTGVYEQYF. The CDR3 DNA follows: TGCAGTGCTCAGACGGGGGTCTACGAGCAGTACTTC. The chain employs TRBV20-1 and TRBJ2-7; D might be TRBD2 (6 bases). Germline V gives CDR1 DFQATT, CDR2 SNEGSKA (reference sequence). V gave up 5 bases and J gave up 3 bases, with 11 bases separating them. This CDR3 spans 12 amino acids.

CDR3 loop: CSARTGIGGYTF. In nucleotides, the CDR3 is TGCAGTGCTCGCACAGGGATAGGTGGCTACACCTTC. The J gene is TRBJ1-2, the V gene TRBV20-1; TRBD1 is a possible D gene (6 bases). Germline lookup yields CDR1 DFQATT and CDR2 SNEGSKA (reference sequence). V shed 5 bases and J shed 7 bases, with 14 bases lying between them. This CDR3 spans 12 amino acids.

CDR3 DNA sequence: TGCAGTGCTAGATCTAGGCGTTACGAGCAGTACTTC. Its protein product is CSARSRRYEQYF. The chain carries TRBV20-1 and TRBJ2-7; D unresolved. Trimming cost V 2 bases and J 4 bases, with 9 bases left between them. Germline CDR1 and CDR2: DFQATT and SNEGSKA (reference sequence). The CDR3 length is 12 residues.

This clonotype came up a few times. This chain uses TRBV7-3 with TRBJ2-5, with D tentatively TRBD1 or TRBD2 (5 bases each). Germline CDR1 is SGHTA and CDR2 is FQGTGA. With 6 bases removed from V and 1 base from J, the gap between germline ends came to 12 bases. This CDR3 is 14 amino acids long. CDR3 nucleotide sequence: TGTGCCAGCAGGCCGCCGGGGCCCCAAGAGACCCAGTACTTC. This codes for CASRPPGPQETQYF.

This chain joins TRBV2 and TRBJ2-1, with 8 bases fitting TRBD1. With 3 bases clipped from V and 8 bases from J, the junction kept 6 bases outside the gene matches. This CDR3 is built from 14 residues. CDR1 and CDR2 (germline): SNHLY, FYNNEI. The CDR3 here is CASSEGQVIDEQFF. CDR3 nucleotides: TGTGCCAGCAGTGAGGGACAGGTAATCGATGAGCAGTTCTTC.

The chain joins TRBV10-3 to TRBJ2-7; 9 bases are a match to TRBD1. The CDR3 covers 13 residues. Germline CDR1 ENHRY, CDR2 SYGVKD. Trimming took 7 bases from V and 7 from J; bases not matched to a gene: 8. Here the CDR3 DNA reads TGTGCCATCACCCCTACAGGGGGCAAGGAGCAGTACTTC. It translates to CAITPTGGKEQYF.

In its sample, this clonotype was seen a few times. The chain recombines TRBV7-2 with TRBJ2-6; D uncertain. The length of the CDR3 is 16 residues. V was trimmed by 3 bases and J by 0 bases, leaving 9 bases between them. Germline CDR1 reads SGHTA; CDR2 reads FQGNSA. Here the CDR3 reads CASSFQVFSGANVLTF. In DNA, the CDR3 is TGTGCCAGCAGCTTTCAGGTTTTCTCTGGGGCCAACGTCCTGACTTTC.

Only a few counts were recorded for this clonotype. The genes are TRBV7-9 and TRBJ2-7, with a weak D call TRBD2 (6 bases). The V gene lost 0 bases and the J gene lost 6 bases, with 15 bases spanning the gap. Germline CDR1 SEHNR, CDR2 FQNEAQ (reference sequence). The CDR3 contains 15 residues. The CDR3: CASSLALARDREQYF. The CDR3 bases are TGTGCCAGCAGCTTAGCGCTGGCGCGGGATCGCGAGCAGTACTTC.

A few counts support this clonotype. In nucleotides, the CDR3 is TGCAGTGCCGGCACCGGGACAGGGGACTACAATGAGCAGTTCTTC. Amino acid sequence: CSAGTGTGDYNEQFF. This chain links TRBV20-1 with TRBJ2-1; 10 bases are shared with TRBD1. Trimming took 6 bases from V and 3 from J; bases not matched to a gene: 8. In germline, CDR1 is DFQATT, CDR2 SNEGSKA (reference sequence). The CDR3 spans 15 residues.

This clonotype was observed at least ten times. The J gene is TRBJ2-7, the V gene TRBV3-1; 7 bases are shared with TRBD1. Germline V CDR1 and CDR2: LGHDT, YNNKEL (reference sequence). V lost 1 base to trimming and J lost 5 bases; unmatched junction nucleotides: 5. This CDR3 has 14 residues. The CDR3 DNA reads as TGTGCCAGCAGCCAAGGACAGGGTTCGAACGAGCAGTACTTC. It translates to CASSQGQGSNEQYF.

A word on this clonotype: A read error is possible here, since a much larger clone lies one base away. The V and J genes are TRBV4-1 and TRBJ2-7; 11 bases agree with TRBD2. This CDR3 spans 16 amino acids. The germline CDR1 and CDR2 sequences are MGHRA and YSYEKL. V lost 1 base, J lost 11 bases, and 13 bases stayed unmatched. CDR3 DNA sequence: TGCGCCAGCAGCCAAGTTCCGACTAGCGGGGTAGGGGAGGAGTACTTC. Amino acid sequence: CASSQVPTSGVGEEYF.

This clonotype was counted only a few times. The chain combines TRBV6-6 with TRBJ1-2, with TRBD1 identical over 11 bases. There are 15 residues in the CDR3. Germline V gene data show CDR1 as MNHNY and CDR2 as SVGAGI (reference sequence). The V gene end was trimmed by 6 bases and the J gene end by 4 bases; junction bases not matched to a gene: 7. Here the CDR3 reads CASRAGTGGFYGYTF. The CDR3 DNA reads TGTGCCAGCAGAGCCGGGACAGGGGGTTTCTATGGCTACACCTTC.

Note on this clonotype: A much larger clonotype is one base distant, so this may be a read error. The J gene is TRBJ2-1, the V gene TRBV29-1, with 8 bases matching TRBD2. The CDR3 extends over 15 amino acids. Germline assignment: CDR1 SQVTM and CDR2 ANQGSEA. CDR3 coding DNA: TGCAGCATTGAAGATCAAGCGGGAGTGATAAATGAGCAGTTCTTC. Translated, it gives CSIEDQAGVINEQFF.

This chain uses TRBV28 with TRBJ2-5, with unresolved D. This CDR3 region has 10 residues. Per the germline V gene, CDR1 is MDHEN and CDR2 is SYDVKM. The CDR3 here is CTIGIETQYF. CDR3 sequence (DNA): TGTACCATCGGAATTGAGACCCAGTACTTC.

The V gene is TRBV15, the J gene TRBJ2-3; perhaps TRBD2 as D (6 bases). This CDR3 is 14 amino acids long. Per the germline V gene, CDR1 is LNHNV and CDR2 is YYDKDF (reference sequence). V was shortened by 5 bases and J by 4 bases, with 13 bases between the two germline ends. The CDR3 sequence is CATSSSDSPDTQYF. CDR3 sequence (DNA): TGTGCCACCAGCTCTAGCGATTCCCCAGATACGCAGTATTTT. Full variable domain (remainder filled in from reference TRBV15 and TRBJ2-3): DAMVIQNPRYQVTQFGKPVTLSCSQTLNHNVMYWYQQKSSQAPKLLFHYYDKDFNNEADTPDNFQSRRPNTSFCFLDIRSPGLGDTAMYLCATSSSDSPDTQYFGPGTRLTVL.